The 21 T cell receptor beta chains below all came from one sample that was sequenced in a study of shared clonotypes between healthy human individuals. Assay: immunoSEQ multiplex PCR; the TCRdb copy retains only in-frame clones and omits some. The top ten hold about 0.06% of the sample, which has roughly 520,000 clones, 95% to 97% seen once. Material for sequencing was naive CD4+ T cells sorted from blood. Subset of the sample: CD45RA+ positively selected. These receptors were taken from a woman aged 25 to 39 in good health.

This chain joins TRBV15 and TRBJ2-7, with D unresolved. Germline CDR1 LNHNV, CDR2 YYDKDF (reference sequence). V lost 1 base to trimming and J lost 0 bases, with 13 bases between them. The CDR3 runs 16 residues. The CDR3 region has the DNA TGTGCCACCAGCAGAGTTTTGACAACCGGCTCCTACGAGCAGTACTTC. It specifies CATSRVLTTGSYEQYF.

V is TRBV10-3 and J is TRBJ2-7; 7 nucleotides agree with TRBD1. CDR1 and CDR2 from the germline V gene are ENHRY and SYGVKD. V lost 6 bases and J lost 3; bases outside the gene matches: 8. The CDR3 loop spans 14 amino acids. The CDR3 sequence: CAISQGTADYEQYF. The CDR3, as DNA: TGTGCCATCAGCCAAGGGACAGCCGACTACGAGCAGTACTTC.

This sequence joins TRBV19 and TRBJ2-5; either TRBD1 or TRBD2 may fit D (6 bases each). The CDR3 covers 13 residues. V lost 4 bases, J lost 4 bases, and 10 bases lay in between. Per the germline V gene, CDR1 is LNHDA and CDR2 is SQIVND (reference sequence). For the CDR3, the DNA is TGTGCCAGTAGTAGAAGGGGGGCAGAGACCCAGTACTTC. Its translation is CASSRRGAETQYF.

V and J are TRBV6-5 and TRBJ1-2, with unresolved D. Looked up from germline, CDR1 is MNHEY and CDR2 is SVGAGI. Trimming took off 2 bases at V and 4 bases at J, with 8 bases between the two ends. The CDR3 has 13 amino acids. The CDR3 reads CASSYTESYGYTF. The CDR3, as DNA: TGTGCCAGCAGTTACACGGAAAGCTATGGCTACACCTTC.

The V and J genes are TRBV5-1 and TRBJ2-3; D is perhaps TRBD2 (6 bases). Germline loops: CDR1 SGHRS, CDR2 YFSETQ. The CDR3 consists of 19 residues. The ends were cut back, 4 bases at V and 0 bases at J, with 24 bases in the middle. The CDR3 here is CASSPRLAPGRTSTDTQYF. In DNA, the CDR3 is TGCGCCAGCAGCCCGAGGTTGGCTCCAGGGAGGACTAGCACAGATACGCAGTATTTT.

The chain employs TRBV6-1 and TRBJ1-5, with D perhaps TRBD1 (5 bases). There are 15 residues in the CDR3. Trimming cost V 4 bases and J 0 bases, with 10 bases left between them. The V gene's germline CDR1 is MNHNS and CDR2 SASEGT. Written as DNA, the CDR3 is TGTGCCAGCAGTGGGGGGGGTTATAGCAATCAGCCCCAGCATTTT. Amino acids: CASSGGGYSNQPQHF.

V usage is TRBV21-1 and J usage is TRBJ2-7; no DNA check was done on the table's D call, TRBD1. TRBV21-1 is deemed a pseudogene. The CDR3 covers 12 residues. The chain's CDR3 is CASSTGAREQYF. The CDR3 nucleotides are TGTGCCAGCAGTACAGGGGCGCGCGAGCAGTACTTC.

The chain recombines TRBV4-1 with TRBJ1-1; TRBD1 matches 10 bases. Germline V gene sequence: CDR1 MGHRA, CDR2 YSYEKL. The junction had 14 bases not matched to a gene; V was cut back by 4 bases and J by 0 bases. CDR3 length: 19 amino acids. This CDR3 reads CASSPLQGTGERVNTEAFF. Written as DNA, the CDR3 is TGCGCCAGCAGCCCACTGCAAGGGACAGGGGAGCGGGTGAACACTGAAGCTTTCTTT.

The chain combines TRBV6-5 with TRBJ2-5; D ambiguous. Germline loops: CDR1 MNHEY, CDR2 SVGAGI. Trimming cost V 4 bases and J 4 bases, with 10 bases left between them. The CDR3 consists of 13 residues. In DNA form, the CDR3 reads TGTGCCAGCAGTTCCCGGTCGGGAGAGACCCAGTACTTC. Translating gives CASSSRSGETQYF.

The chain combines TRBV10-1 with TRBJ2-7; TRBD2 agrees at 14 bases. The CDR3 extends over 16 amino acids. Germline values: CDR1 WNHNN, CDR2 SYGVQD (reference sequence). V dropped 0 bases and J dropped 6; count of bases not matched to a gene: 4. The CDR3 DNA reads TGCGCCAGCAGTGAGTCTGGACTAGCGGGAGGTATCGAGCAGTACTTC. Its protein product is CASSESGLAGGIEQYF.

This clone was detected only once. The chain couples TRBV6-5 to TRBJ2-7, with D unresolved. With 0 bases removed from V and 2 bases from J, the gap between germline ends came to 8 bases. CDR3 length: 14 residues. The V gene's germline CDR1 is MNHEY and CDR2 SVGAGI. DNA for the CDR3: TGTGCCAGCAGTTACTCCGACGGCCCCTACGAGCAGTACTTC. It is translated as CASSYSDGPYEQYF.

V and J are TRBV10-3 and TRBJ1-2; 7 bases are shared with TRBD1. Per germline, CDR1 ENHRY and CDR2 SYGVKD. V was pared by 6 bases and J by 1 base, with 5 bases of the junction left unmatched. There are 14 residues in the CDR3. The CDR3, as DNA: TGTGCCATCAGCGACAGGGAATTTAACTATGGCTACACCTTC. Its translation is CAISDREFNYGYTF.

The chain carries TRBV25-1 and TRBJ2-5; a weak D match, TRBD2 (5 bases). V lost 7 bases, J lost 5 bases, and 14 bases lay in between. The germline gives CDR1 MGHDK, CDR2 SYGVNS. The CDR3 covers 13 residues. The CDR3: CASIRDPGETQYF. CDR3 DNA: TGTGCCAGCATCCGGGATCCGGGGGAGACCCAGTACTTC.

The chain combines TRBV6-1 with TRBJ2-7; D perhaps matches TRBD1 (6 bases). The CDR3 extends over 15 amino acids. From germline, CDR1 is MNHNS and CDR2 SASEGT. Trimming shortened V by 3 bases and J by 1 base, and 13 bases separated the two germline ends. The CDR3 DNA follows: TGTGCCAGCAGTGACCCCAGGGGTCAATCCTACGAGCAGTACTTC. This translates into CASSDPRGQSYEQYF.

The chain employs TRBV29-1 and TRBJ2-1, with TRBD2 as a possible D gene (6 bases). The germline CDR1 and CDR2 sequences are SQVTM and ANQGSEA. V was shortened by 6 bases and J by 1 base, with 16 bases between the two germline ends. CDR3 length: 15 residues. The CDR3 loop reads CSVQMGLASYNEQFF. Written as DNA, the CDR3 is TGCAGCGTCCAAATGGGGCTAGCGTCCTACAATGAGCAGTTCTTC.

In DNA form, the CDR3 reads TGTGCCAGCAGTTATGGTCGGGGGGAGAACACTGAAGCTTTCTTT. This encodes CASSYGRGENTEAFF. The J gene is TRBJ1-1, the V gene TRBV6-5, with D possibly matching TRBD1 (5 bases). The CDR3 consists of 15 residues. The V end lost 3 bases, the J end lost 1 base, and 12 bases lay between the germline ends. The germline V gene encodes CDR1 MNHEY and CDR2 SVGAGI.

The chain joins TRBV29-1 to TRBJ2-7, with 7 bases aligning to TRBD2. The CDR3 is made up of 14 amino acids. The germline CDR1 and CDR2 sequences are SQVTM and ANQGSEA. V lost 4 bases to trimming and J lost 6 bases; unmatched junction nucleotides: 12. The CDR3 sequence is CSVVGGWEGGEQYF. The CDR3 DNA sequence: TGCAGCGTTGTGGGAGGTTGGGAGGGTGGCGAGCAGTACTTC.

This chain joins TRBV28 and TRBJ2-5, with D perhaps being TRBD1 or TRBD2 (5 bases each). Germline V gives CDR1 MDHEN, CDR2 SYDVKM. The CDR3 covers 14 residues. Deletions cut 8 bases from V and 1 base from J, with 14 bases between. The DNA for the CDR3 is TGTGCCAGCTCCTATTCCGGGACCCAAGAGACCCAGTACTTC. Translating gives CASSYSGTQETQYF.

This chain joins TRBV6-1 and TRBJ2-7; D not certain. This CDR3 region has 14 residues. From germline, CDR1 is MNHNS and CDR2 SASEGT. V lost 2 bases and J 2 bases, leaving 10 bases between the germline ends. The CDR3 nucleotides read TGTGCCAGCAGTGAATCCCCCGAGGCCTACGAGCAGTACTTC. It encodes CASSESPEAYEQYF.

Notes on this clone: This same CDR3 is encoded by further DNA sequences in the sample. The chain recombines TRBV6-4 with TRBJ2-2; 8 positions agree with TRBD2. V gave up 5 bases and J gave up 4 bases; unmatched junction bases: 0. The germline V gene has CDR1 MRHNA and CDR2 SNTAGT. The CDR3 totals 13 residues. The CDR3 is CASSSGSTGELFF. CDR3 sequence (DNA): TGTGCCAGCAGTAGCGGGAGCACCGGGGAGCTGTTTTTT.

In regard to this clone: The sample contains more than one DNA sequence encoding this CDR3. This chain uses TRBV28 with TRBJ1-5; D is unresolved. Germline V gives CDR1 MDHEN, CDR2 SYDVKM. V lost 5 bases, J lost 4 bases, and 6 bases lay in between. This CDR3 is built from 12 residues. The chain's CDR3 is CASSGPNQPQHF. CDR3 nucleotide sequence: TGTGCCAGCAGTGGGCCAAATCAGCCCCAGCATTTT.